This T cell receptor beta chain was sequenced for a study of blood T cell repertoires in COVID-19. Authors' data handling: Reference gene primers were amplified, and this amplification served to estimate nucleated cell counts. TCRdb keeps only in-frame clones here, not all; method: immunoSEQ multiplex PCR. The D gene and trimming were derived from the DNA, and the V and J assignments and clone size from that table. The data contain about 34,000 clones, approximately 81% of them seen just once; the ten biggest clones take up roughly 3.1%. A Seattle source enrolled patients during active infection and followed them longitudinally. Only a few counts were recorded for this clone. Germline CDR1 is LNHDA and CDR2 is SQIVND (reference sequence). After removal of 6 bases from V and 6 bases from J, the junction contained 7 bases not matched to a gene. This CDR3 is built from 13 residues.

Material for sequencing was peripheral blood. This receptor was taken from a man in his 70s with COVID-19, enrolled during active disease. The V gene is TRBV19, the J gene TRBJ1-1; 7 bases map to TRBD1. The CDR3 nucleotides read TGTGCCAGTAGAGGAAGGGGGCGGCCTGAAGCTTTCTTT. Residues: CASRGRGRPEAFF. The entire variable domain, with the rest obtained from reference TRBV19 and TRBJ1-1, is as follows: DGGITQSPKYLFRKEGQNVTLSCEQNLNHDAMYWYRQDPGQGLRLIYYSQIVNDFQKGDIAEGYSVSREKKESFPLTVTSAQKNPTAFYLCASRGRGRPEAFFGQGTRLTVV.